There are many counts of the clone carrying this TCR beta chain. Its antigen is unidentified. TCR cDNA was made by 5'RACE template switching, adding a universal primer site and UMIs. TCRdb reprocessed the 5' RACE reads with MiXCR, giving one entry per CDR3 protein. This table has approximately 250,000 distinct CDR3 sequences, approximately 3.5% appearing once. The sample comes from a study of T cells after yellow fever vaccination. Points from the study as a whole: Once the booster was given, most primary-vaccination clones reappeared, at roughly 96% for CD4 and over 75% for CD8. Weaker overall, the secondary response nonetheless peaked faster (day 5 versus 15).

V shed 0 bases and J shed 4 bases, with 3 bases lying between them. Germline CDR1 ENHRY, CDR2 SYGVKD. This CDR3 contains 12 residues. The J gene is TRBJ1-2, the V gene TRBV10-3; D gene uncertain. The starting material was PBMCs, obtained 15 days after the yellow fever booster vaccination. This TCR was recovered from a man younger than 35 who received the YFV17D yellow fever vaccine. CDR3 loop: CAISESSYGYTF. The CDR3 nucleotides are TGTGCCATCAGTGAGTCATCCTATGGCTACACCTTC.